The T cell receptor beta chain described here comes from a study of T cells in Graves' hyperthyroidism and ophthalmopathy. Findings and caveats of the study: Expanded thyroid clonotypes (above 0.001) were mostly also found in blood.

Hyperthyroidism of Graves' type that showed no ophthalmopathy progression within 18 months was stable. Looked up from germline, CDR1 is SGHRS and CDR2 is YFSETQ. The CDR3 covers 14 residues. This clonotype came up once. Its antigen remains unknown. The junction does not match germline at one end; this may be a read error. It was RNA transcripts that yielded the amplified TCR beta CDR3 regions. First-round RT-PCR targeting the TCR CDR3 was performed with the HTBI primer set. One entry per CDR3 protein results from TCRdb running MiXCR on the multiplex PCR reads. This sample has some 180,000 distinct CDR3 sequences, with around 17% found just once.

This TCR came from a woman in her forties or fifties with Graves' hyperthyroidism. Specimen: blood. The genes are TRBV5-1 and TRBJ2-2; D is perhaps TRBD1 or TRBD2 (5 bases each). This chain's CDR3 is CASSFDRNTGELLF. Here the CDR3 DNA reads TGCGCCAGCAGCTTCGACAGAAACACCGGGGAGCTGCTTTTT.